This T cell receptor (beta chain) was recovered during a study of shared clonotypes between healthy human individuals. TCRdb's table, derived via immunoSEQ multiplex PCR, lists solely in-frame clones and lacks some. The sample has under 2.5 million clones; around 90% are singletons. CDR3 length: 15 amino acids. Germline V lookup: CDR1 LNHNV, CDR2 YYDKDF (reference sequence). Trimming at V came to 1 base and at J to 4 bases, leaving 4 bases not matched to a gene. The clonotype originates from a man between 18 and 29 years old in good health. Some clones in this sample may be carry-over from other donors' samples. This chain uses TRBV15 with TRBJ1-5; 7 nucleotides agree with TRBD1. Sequenced material: naive CD4+ T cells from PBMCs. Subset meaning: CD45RA+ positively selected. CDR3 in DNA: TGTGCCACCAGCAGAGTGGCAGGGGGTAATCAGCCCCAGCATTTT. Its protein is CATSRVAGGNQPQHF. Together with reference TRBV15 and TRBJ1-5, the CDR3 gives the full variable domain: DAMVIQNPRYQVTQFGKPVTLSCSQTLNHNVMYWYQQKSSQAPKLLFHYYDKDFNNEADTPDNFQSRRPNTSFCFLDIRSPGLGDTAMYLCATSRVAGGNQPQHFGDGTRLSIL.